This entry concerns a single T cell receptor (beta chain). The antigen is undetermined. This sample was taken from a study of T cell repertoires in cytomegalovirus infection. Across the whole study: Public TCR beta signature analysis indicated the presence of both CMV infection and matching HLA type.

Findings and caveats of the study: HLA-C-restricted TCR beta clonotypes specific for CMV led the ex vivo response. Adding up the frequency of public TCR beta families identified people who carried CMV plus the relevant HLA.

MiXCR was run by TCRdb on the reads, yielding one entry per CDR3 protein. The sample has some 240,000 distinct CDR3 sequences, 15% to 20% seen once; the top ten hold less than 50%. Germline CDR1 reads LNHDA; CDR2 reads SQIVND (reference sequence). This CDR3 is built from 16 residues. V lost 3 bases and J 0 bases, leaving 13 bases between the germline ends. This sequence was found in a human donor in good health (CMV status not recorded). Some clones in this sample may be carry-over from other donors' samples. Sequencing was performed on CD8+ T cells from PBMCs. This rearrangement joins TRBV19 to TRBJ2-3; tentative D call: TRBD1 (5 bases). The CDR3 protein is CASSIAQGFSTDTQYF. CDR3 DNA: TGTGCCAGTAGTATCGCCCAGGGCTTTAGCACAGATACGCAGTATTTT.